These 16 T cell receptor beta chains were all obtained from the same sample, sequenced in a study of cytomegalovirus exposure and HLA in healthy donors. PCR amplification relied on 60 Vbeta primers (plus 13 Jbeta primers). Clones were sequenced by immunoSEQ multiplex PCR, and TCRdb holds only the in-frame ones, with some missing. Of about 60,000 clones listed, 70% to 80% are singletons. Source material: PBMCs. All receptors come from a woman aged 60-75 years in good health and CMV-seropositive.

The chain recombines TRBV10-3 with TRBJ2-3, with 7 bases aligning to TRBD1. Germline lookup yields CDR1 ENHRY and CDR2 SYGVKD. The CDR3 covers 18 residues. The ends lost 6 bases at V and 0 bases at J; junction bases unmatched: 15. CDR3 region: CAIRSTGTADESTDTQYF. In DNA form, the CDR3 reads TGTGCCATCAGGTCCACCGGGACAGCGGATGAAAGCACAGATACGCAGTATTTT.

This clone was recorded a few times. This chain joins TRBV9 and TRBJ2-5; TRBD2 matches at 11 bases. V was pared by 3 bases and J by 6 bases, with 10 bases of the junction left unmatched. This CDR3 spans 16 amino acids. The germline gives CDR1 SGDLS, CDR2 YYNGEE. The DNA for the CDR3 is TGTGCCAGCAGCGCCCACTTAGCGGGGGGGCGAAAGACCCAGTACTTC. Protein product: CASSAHLAGGRKTQYF.

This clone was observed a single time. The chain employs TRBV9 and TRBJ1-1; D is ambiguous. The V end was cut by 2 bases, the J end by 0 bases, with 8 bases between. Per germline, CDR1 SGDLS and CDR2 YYNGEE. The CDR3 consists of 14 residues. This chain's CDR3 is CASSVDGMNTEAFF. The CDR3 nucleotides are TGTGCCAGCAGCGTTGACGGGATGAACACTGAAGCTTTCTTT.

This chain connects TRBV25-1 to TRBJ2-2, with 7 bases fitting TRBD1. The CDR3 extends over 14 amino acids. V shed 6 bases, J shed 3 bases, and the junction held 4 bases outside the gene matches. Germline loops: CDR1 MGHDK, CDR2 SYGVNS. DNA for the CDR3: TGTGCCAGCAGCCTGCAGGGGGACACCGGGGAGCTGTTTTTT. Its translation: CASSLQGDTGELFF.

The V and J genes are TRBV2 and TRBJ1-2; D call uncertain. CDR1 is SNHLY, CDR2 FYNNEI, per germline. V lost 0 bases, J lost 4 bases, and 18 bases lay in between. The CDR3 length is 17 residues. The CDR3 DNA sequence: TGTGCCAGCAGTGAAGCCGAATATTTACAGCTTTTCTATGGCTACACCTTC. Translating it yields CASSEAEYLQLFYGYTF.

The rearrangement uses TRBV2 and TRBJ2-4; TRBD1 is a possible D gene (5 bases). Germline V lookup: CDR1 SNHLY, CDR2 FYNNEI. V dropped 2 bases and J dropped 0 bases, with 17 bases sitting between them. The CDR3 has 18 residues. As DNA, the CDR3 is TGTGCCAGCAGTGAAAGACTGGGCAGGGCTACAGCCAAAAACATTCAGTACTTC. Translation gives CASSERLGRATAKNIQYF.

The sample holds a few counts of this clone. The V and J genes are TRBV4-2 and TRBJ1-1; no clear D. The V gene's germline CDR1 is LGHNA and CDR2 YNFKEQ. V was cut by 1 base and J by 8 bases, with 11 bases left in between. This CDR3 has 13 residues. Here the CDR3 reads CASSQAWENEAFF. The CDR3 nucleotides are TGTGCCAGCAGCCAAGCTTGGGAGAACGAAGCTTTCTTT.

V is TRBV7-2 and J is TRBJ1-5; 9 bases are shared with TRBD1. With 3 bases clipped from V and 8 bases from J, the junction kept 8 bases outside the gene matches. The length of the CDR3 is 15 residues. Per germline, CDR1 SGHTA and CDR2 FQGNSA. In DNA, the CDR3 is TGTGCCAGCAGCTTGTGGGGACAGGGCGCAAAGCCCCAGCATTTT. It codes for CASSLWGQGAKPQHF.

V is TRBV6-1 and J is TRBJ1-5, with 7 bases that match TRBD1. The germline gives CDR1 MNHNS, CDR2 SASEGT. The CDR3 spans 15 residues. The J segment lost 5 bases and the V segment lost 6 bases, leaving 10 bases of the junction unmatched. Here the CDR3 DNA reads TGTGCCAGCAGCGGCGGACAGGCCCAAGATCAGCCCCAGCATTTT. This sequence encodes CASSGGQAQDQPQHF.

This clone was recorded only once. The genes are TRBV30 and TRBJ1-2; TRBD1 agrees at 10 bases. The CDR3 length is 15 residues. V dropped 1 base and J dropped 2; count of bases not matched to a gene: 4. The germline V gene encodes CDR1 GTSNPN and CDR2 SVGIG (reference sequence). The CDR3 is CAWSGTGGKNYGYTF. For the CDR3, the DNA is TGTGCCTGGAGTGGGACAGGGGGAAAGAACTATGGCTACACCTTC.

This clone was counted a few times. The V gene is TRBV10-3, the J gene TRBJ1-2; D ambiguous. Trimming left V 1 base short and J 3 bases short, with 12 bases between. The CDR3 totals 15 residues. The germline gives CDR1 ENHRY, CDR2 SYGVKD. The CDR3, as DNA: TGTGCCATCAGTGAGTTATGGGGTAGCGACTATGGCTACACCTTC. This gives the protein CAISELWGSDYGYTF.

The gene calls are TRBV5-1 and TRBJ1-1; TRBD1 agrees at 11 bases. Per germline, CDR1 SGHRS and CDR2 YFSETQ. The junction had 8 bases not matched to a gene; V was cut back by 4 bases and J by 6 bases. The CDR3 has 15 residues. DNA for the CDR3: TGCGCCAGCAGCACGGACAGGGGGCGTAGGGCTGAAGCTTTCTTT. Translation gives CASSTDRGRRAEAFF. Based on the CDR3 plus reference TRBV5-1 and TRBJ1-1, the full variable domain is KAGVTQTPRYLIKTRGQQVTLSCSPISGHRSVSWYQQTPGQGLQFLFEYFSETQRNKGNFPGRFSGRQFSNSRSEMNVSTLELGDSALYLCASSTDRGRRAEAFFGQGTRLTVV.

This chain connects TRBV27 to TRBJ1-2; 7 positions match TRBD1. Germline assignment: CDR1 MNHEY and CDR2 SMNVEV (reference sequence). V gave up 7 bases and J gave up 0 bases; unmatched junction bases: 5. This CDR3 is 14 amino acids long. The CDR3 protein is CASTRQGANYGYTF. The CDR3 DNA reads as TGTGCCAGCACAAGACAGGGAGCTAACTATGGCTACACCTTC.

A single count supports this clone. The V gene is TRBV29-1, the J gene TRBJ2-2; D not certain. Trimming shortened V by 0 bases and J by 5 bases, and 4 bases separated the two germline ends. Germline V gene lookup returns CDR1 SQVTM and CDR2 ANQGSEA. There are 12 residues in the CDR3. The CDR3 region is CSVEDQTGELFF. Written as DNA, the CDR3 is TGCAGCGTTGAAGATCAGACCGGGGAGCTGTTTTTT.

The CDR3 is CSAPTGYGYTF. DNA for the CDR3: TGCAGTGCTCCAACAGGGTATGGCTACACCTTC. The rearrangement links TRBV20-1 to TRBJ1-2; TRBD1 is a possible D gene (6 bases). V lost 5 bases and J lost 5, with 9 bases in between. This CDR3 has 11 amino acids. CDR1 is DFQATT, CDR2 SNEGSKA, per germline (reference sequence).

On this clone: An end of the junction does not agree with germline; a read error may underlie this. The chain has TRBV20-1 and TRBJ1-1; possibly TRBD1 for D (6 bases). This CDR3 has 11 amino acids. Per germline, CDR1 DFQATT and CDR2 SNEGSKA (reference sequence). The chain's CDR3 is CSGTGGGPFEF. CDR3 in DNA: TGCAGTGGTACCGGGGGGGGGCCATTCGAATTT.